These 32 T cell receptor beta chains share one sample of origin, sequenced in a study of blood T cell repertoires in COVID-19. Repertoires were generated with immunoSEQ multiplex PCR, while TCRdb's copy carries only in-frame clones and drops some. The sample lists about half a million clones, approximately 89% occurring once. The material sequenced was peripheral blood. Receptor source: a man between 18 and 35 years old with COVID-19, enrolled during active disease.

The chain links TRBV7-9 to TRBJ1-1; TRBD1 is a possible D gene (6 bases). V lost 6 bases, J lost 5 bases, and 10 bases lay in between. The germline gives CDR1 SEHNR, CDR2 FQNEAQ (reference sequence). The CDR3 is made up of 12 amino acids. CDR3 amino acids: CASRLQGTEAFF. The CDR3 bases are TGTGCCAGCAGGTTACAGGGAACTGAAGCTTTCTTT.

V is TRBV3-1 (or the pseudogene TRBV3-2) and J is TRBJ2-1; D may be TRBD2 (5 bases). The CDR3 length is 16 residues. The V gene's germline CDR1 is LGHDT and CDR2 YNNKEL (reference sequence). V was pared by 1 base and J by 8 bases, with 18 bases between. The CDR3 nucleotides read TGTGCCAGCAGCCAAGTCGCTAGCAAAGCAGTCCATGAGCAGTTCTTC. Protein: CASSQVASKAVHEQFF.

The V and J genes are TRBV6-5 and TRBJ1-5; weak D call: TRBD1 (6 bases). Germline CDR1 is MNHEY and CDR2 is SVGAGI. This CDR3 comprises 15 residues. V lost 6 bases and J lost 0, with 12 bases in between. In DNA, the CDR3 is TGTGCCAGCAGCGTCGACAGGAGTAGCAATCAGCCCCAGCATTTT. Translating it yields CASSVDRSSNQPQHF.

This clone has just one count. CDR3 in DNA: TGTGCCAGCAGCCATTGGGACAGGGTTGACGAGCAGTACTTC. Translated, it gives CASSHWDRVDEQYF. V gene TRBV3-1 (or the pseudogene TRBV3-2) combines with J gene TRBJ2-7; the match to TRBD1 covers 9 bases. Germline values: CDR1 LGHDT, CDR2 YNNKEL (reference sequence). After removal of 3 bases from V and 5 bases from J, the junction contained 5 bases not matched to a gene. There are 14 residues in the CDR3.

DNA of the CDR3: TGTGCCAGCAGGAATAGCGGGAGTTTCGGCGGGGAGCTGTTTTTT. Translation: CASRNSGSFGGELFF. This sequence joins TRBV14 and TRBJ2-2, with TRBD2 identical over 9 bases. Germline V gives CDR1 SGHDN, CDR2 FVKESK. The length of the CDR3 is 15 residues. V dropped 6 bases and J dropped 7; count of bases not matched to a gene: 9. The entire variable domain, with the rest obtained from reference TRBV14 and TRBJ2-2, is as follows: EAGVTQFPSHSVIEKGQTVTLRCDPISGHDNLYWYRRVMGKEIKFLLHFVKESKQDESGMPNNRFLAERTGGTYSTLKVQPAELEDSGVYFCASRNSGSFGGELFFGEGSRLTVL.

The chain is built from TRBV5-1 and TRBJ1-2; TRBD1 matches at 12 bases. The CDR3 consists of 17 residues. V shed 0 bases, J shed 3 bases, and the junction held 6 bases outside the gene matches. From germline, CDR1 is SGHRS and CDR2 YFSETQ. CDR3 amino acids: CASSLEGGTGGDYGYTF. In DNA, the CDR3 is TGCGCCAGCAGCTTGGAAGGCGGGACAGGGGGCGACTATGGCTACACCTTC.

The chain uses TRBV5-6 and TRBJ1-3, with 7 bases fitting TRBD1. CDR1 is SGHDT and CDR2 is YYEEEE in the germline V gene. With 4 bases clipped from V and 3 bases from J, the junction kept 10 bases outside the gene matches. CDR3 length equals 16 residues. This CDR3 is CASSPRGTALGNTIYF. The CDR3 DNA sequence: TGTGCCAGCAGCCCACGGGGGACAGCGCTTGGAAACACCATATATTTT.

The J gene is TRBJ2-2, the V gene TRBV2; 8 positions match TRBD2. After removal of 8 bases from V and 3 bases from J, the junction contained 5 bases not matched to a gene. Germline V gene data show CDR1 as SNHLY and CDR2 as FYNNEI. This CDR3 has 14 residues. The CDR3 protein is CASESLADTGELFF. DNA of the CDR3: TGTGCCAGCGAGTCACTAGCGGACACCGGGGAGCTGTTTTTT.

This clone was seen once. The CDR3 spells CASSRRVTGELFF. CDR3 sequence (DNA): TGTGCCAGCAGCCGGAGGGTTACCGGGGAGCTGTTTTTT. The rearrangement links TRBV7-3 to TRBJ2-2; a weak D match, TRBD2 (6 bases). Trimming shortened V by 5 bases and J by 5 bases, and 9 bases separated the two germline ends. The CDR3 consists of 13 residues. Germline-derived CDR1 and CDR2 are SGHTA and FQGTGA.

CDR3 coding DNA: TGTGCCAGCTCACCACCCGGGGTCGGCTACACCTTC. Translating it yields CASSPPGVGYTF. The gene calls are TRBV18 and TRBJ1-2; no clear D. The CDR3 runs 12 residues. V was pared by 0 bases and J by 8 bases, with 7 bases between. Looked up from germline, CDR1 is KGHSH and CDR2 is LQKENI.

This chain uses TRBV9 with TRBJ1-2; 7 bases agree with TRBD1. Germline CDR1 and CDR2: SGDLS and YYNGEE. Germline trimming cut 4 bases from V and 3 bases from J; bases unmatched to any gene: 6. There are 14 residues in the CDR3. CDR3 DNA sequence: TGTGCCAGCAGCCTAACCGGGACAGACTATGGCTACACCTTC. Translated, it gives CASSLTGTDYGYTF.

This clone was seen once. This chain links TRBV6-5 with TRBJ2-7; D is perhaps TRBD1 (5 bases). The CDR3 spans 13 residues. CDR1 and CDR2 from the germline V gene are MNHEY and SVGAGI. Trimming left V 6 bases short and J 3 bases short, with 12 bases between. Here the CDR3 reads CASSSGANYEQYF. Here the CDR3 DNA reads TGTGCCAGCAGCTCTGGGGCAAACTACGAGCAGTACTTC.

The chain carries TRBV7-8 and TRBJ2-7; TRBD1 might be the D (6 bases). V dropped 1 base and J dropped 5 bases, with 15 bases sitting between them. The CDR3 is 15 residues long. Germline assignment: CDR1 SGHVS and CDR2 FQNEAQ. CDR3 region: CASSLVGRGNNEQYF. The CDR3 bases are TGTGCCAGCAGCTTAGTAGGCAGGGGTAACAACGAGCAGTACTTC.

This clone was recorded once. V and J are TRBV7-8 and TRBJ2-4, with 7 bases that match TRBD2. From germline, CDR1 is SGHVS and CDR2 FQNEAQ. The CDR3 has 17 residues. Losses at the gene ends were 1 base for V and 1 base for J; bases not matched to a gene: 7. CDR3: CASSLDLFGGAKNIQYF. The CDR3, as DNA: TGTGCCAGCAGCTTAGATTTATTCGGGGGGGCCAAAAACATTCAGTACTTC.

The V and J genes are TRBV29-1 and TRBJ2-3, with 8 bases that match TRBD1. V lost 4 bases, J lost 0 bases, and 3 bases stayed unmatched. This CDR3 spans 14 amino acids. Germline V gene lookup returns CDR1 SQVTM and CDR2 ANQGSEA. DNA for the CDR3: TGCAGCGTTGCAAGGGACAGGAGCACAGATACGCAGTATTTT. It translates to CSVARDRSTDTQYF.

The CDR3 DNA sequence: TGTGCCAGCAGCTTAGGGTCGCAGGGTGATTTCGGCTACACCTTC. Its translation: CASSLGSQGDFGYTF. The chain employs TRBV7-8 and TRBJ1-2, with a possible D match to TRBD1 (5 bases). CDR1 SGHVS and CDR2 FQNEAQ come from the germline V gene. This CDR3 comprises 15 residues. Trimming took 1 base from V and 8 from J, leaving 17 bases between them.

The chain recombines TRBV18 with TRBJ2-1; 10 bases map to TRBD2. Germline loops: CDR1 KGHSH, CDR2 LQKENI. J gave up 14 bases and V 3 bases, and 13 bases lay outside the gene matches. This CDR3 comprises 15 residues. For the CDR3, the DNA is TGTGCCAGCTCACCTAGCGGGAGGCCAACTTATGGGGAGTTCTTC. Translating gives CASSPSGRPTYGEFF.

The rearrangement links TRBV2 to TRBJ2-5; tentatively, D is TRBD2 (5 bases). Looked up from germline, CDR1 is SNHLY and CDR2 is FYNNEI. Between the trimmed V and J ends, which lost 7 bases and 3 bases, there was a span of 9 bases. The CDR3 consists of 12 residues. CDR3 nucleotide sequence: TGTGCCAGCACCGGACTTGAAGAGACCCAGTACTTC. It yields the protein CASTGLEETQYF.

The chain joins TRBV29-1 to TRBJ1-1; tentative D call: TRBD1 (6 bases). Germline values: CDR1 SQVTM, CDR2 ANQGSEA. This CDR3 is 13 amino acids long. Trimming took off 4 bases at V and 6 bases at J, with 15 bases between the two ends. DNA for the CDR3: TGCAGCGTTGCTCAAGGTTACAGGGCTGAAGCTTTCTTT. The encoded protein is CSVAQGYRAEAFF.

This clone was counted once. The CDR3 loop reads CASSFTDSYEQYF. The CDR3 nucleotides read TGTGCCAGCAGCTTTACTGACTCCTACGAGCAGTACTTC. The J gene is TRBJ2-7, the V gene TRBV5-6; D gene ambiguous. The germline V gene has CDR1 SGHDT and CDR2 YYEEEE. V lost 2 bases, J lost 0 bases, and 6 bases lay in between. There are 13 residues in the CDR3.

CDR3 sequence (DNA): TGTGCCACCAGCCCCGGGACTTCTCCCTACGAGCAGTACTTC. Translation gives CATSPGTSPYEQYF. The chain is built from TRBV15 and TRBJ2-7; TRBD2 is a possible D gene (6 bases). Germline assignment: CDR1 LNHNV and CDR2 YYDKDF (reference sequence). V gave up 5 bases and J gave up 2 bases, with 13 bases separating them. This CDR3 is built from 14 residues.

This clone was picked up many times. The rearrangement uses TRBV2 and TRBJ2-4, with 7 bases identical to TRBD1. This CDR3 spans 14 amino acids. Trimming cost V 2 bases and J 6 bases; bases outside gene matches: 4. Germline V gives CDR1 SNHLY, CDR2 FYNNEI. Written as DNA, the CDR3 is TGTGCCAGCAGTGAAAGGGACAGCGGAAACATTCAGTACTTC. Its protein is CASSERDSGNIQYF.

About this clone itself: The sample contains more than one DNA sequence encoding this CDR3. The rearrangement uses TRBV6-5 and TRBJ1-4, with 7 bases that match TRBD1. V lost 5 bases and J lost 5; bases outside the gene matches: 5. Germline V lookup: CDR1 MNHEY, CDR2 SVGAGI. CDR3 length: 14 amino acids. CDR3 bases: TGTGCCAGCAGTAGACAGGGTCTAAATGAAAAACTGTTTTTT. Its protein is CASSRQGLNEKLFF.

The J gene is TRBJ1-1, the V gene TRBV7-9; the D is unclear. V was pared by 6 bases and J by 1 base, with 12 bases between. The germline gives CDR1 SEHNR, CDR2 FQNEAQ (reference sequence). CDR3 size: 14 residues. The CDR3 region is CASSVQTGNTEAFF. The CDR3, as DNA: TGTGCCAGCAGTGTCCAAACGGGGAACACTGAAGCTTTCTTT.

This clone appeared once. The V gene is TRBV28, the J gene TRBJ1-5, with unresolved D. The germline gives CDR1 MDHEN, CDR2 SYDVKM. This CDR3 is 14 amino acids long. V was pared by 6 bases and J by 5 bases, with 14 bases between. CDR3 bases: TGTGCCAGCAGCCCCCGGGGATCGTATCAGCCCCAGCATTTT. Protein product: CASSPRGSYQPQHF.

The CDR3: CSVTGDSTQYF. The DNA for the CDR3 is TGCAGCGTTACAGGGGACAGTACGCAGTATTTT. The V gene is TRBV29-1, the J gene TRBJ2-3, with TRBD1 matching 7 bases. There are 11 residues in the CDR3. CDR1 is SQVTM, CDR2 ANQGSEA, per germline. Unmatched junction bases numbered 4, after V lost 5 bases and J lost 8 bases.

The CDR3 is CASSLLGGEQFF. Written as DNA, the CDR3 is TGTGCCAGCAGCTTATTAGGGGGTGAGCAGTTCTTC. The J gene is TRBJ2-1, the V gene TRBV5-4; TRBD1 might be the D (6 bases). CDR1 is SGHNT and CDR2 is YYREEE in the germline V gene (reference sequence). Deletions cut 2 bases from V and 9 bases from J, with 9 bases between. The CDR3 is 12 residues long.

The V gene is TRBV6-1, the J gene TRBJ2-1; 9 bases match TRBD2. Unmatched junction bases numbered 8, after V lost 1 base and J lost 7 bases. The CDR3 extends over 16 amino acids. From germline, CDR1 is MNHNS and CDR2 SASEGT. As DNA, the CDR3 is TGTGCCAGCAGTGAAGTTGGCGGGAGGGCCGTAAATGAGCAGTTCTTC. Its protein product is CASSEVGGRAVNEQFF.

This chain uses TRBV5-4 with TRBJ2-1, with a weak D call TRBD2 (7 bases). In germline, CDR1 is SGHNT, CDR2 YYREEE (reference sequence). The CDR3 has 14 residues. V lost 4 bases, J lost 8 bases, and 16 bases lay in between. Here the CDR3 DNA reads TGTGCCAGCAGCGTAGACCAGGGGAGGGATGAGCAGTTCTTC. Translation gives CASSVDQGRDEQFF.

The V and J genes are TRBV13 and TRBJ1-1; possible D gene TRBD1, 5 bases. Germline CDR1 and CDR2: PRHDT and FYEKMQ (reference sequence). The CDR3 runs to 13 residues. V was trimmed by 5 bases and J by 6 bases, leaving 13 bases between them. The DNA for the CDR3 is TGTGCCAGCAGCGACAGTGAAATGCCTGAAGCTTTCTTT. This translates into CASSDSEMPEAFF.

CDR3 nucleotide sequence: TGTGCCAGCAGCCCGATAGGGGGGGGCCGTGGTGAGCAGTACTTC. Translation gives CASSPIGGGRGEQYF. The chain employs TRBV5-6 and TRBJ2-7; perhaps TRBD2 as D (7 bases). Trimming took off 4 bases at V and 7 bases at J, with 21 bases between the two ends. The V gene's germline CDR1 is SGHDT and CDR2 YYEEEE. CDR3 length: 15 amino acids.

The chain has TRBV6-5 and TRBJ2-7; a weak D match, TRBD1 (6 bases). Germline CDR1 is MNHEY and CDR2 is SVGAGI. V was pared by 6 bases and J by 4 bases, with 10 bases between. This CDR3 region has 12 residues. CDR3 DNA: TGTGCCAGCAGAGGAGGACAGTACGAGCAGTACTTC. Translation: CASRGGQYEQYF.